The T cell receptor beta chain described here comes from a study of regulatory T cells in long-lasting Graves disease (dated by TCRdb to the early 2020s). Background for the entire study: Persistent Graves' disease was defined as antithyroid drug treatment for over 5 years with persistently positive TSH receptor autoantibodies. The study took place in China and was registered as a clinical trial. A total of around 35 samples underwent TCR sequencing: around 13 from persistent and roughly 20 from newly diagnosed Graves' disease patients. Peripheral blood TCR sequencing and RNA sequencing compared persistent Graves' disease patients with newly diagnosed Graves' disease patients. Antithyroid drugs had been taken for approximately 10 years on average by persistent Graves' disease patients in the clinical cohort. Broad study findings and their caveats: Sequencing and analysis were restricted to the TCR beta chain. Peripheral blood alone was examined, since thyroid tissue, which constituted the primary lesion, could not be accessed. Lower TCR Shannon entropy and fewer highly expanded clones were observed in persistent Graves' disease patients than in newly diagnosed patients, which suggested clonal expansion. The small sample size was acknowledged by the authors as a limitation that may reduce accuracy. Patients with persistent disease shared more public clonotypes (about 2,500) than newly diagnosed patients did (966).

Libraries were prepared through multiplex PCR. Reads for this sample came from an Illumina HiSeq 4000. iRepertoire HTBI primers and Arm-PCR amplification of CDR3 regions were used to construct TCR beta libraries. Gel purification was performed on PCR products prior to sequencing. In the paper's pipeline: A total of 62 TRBV and about 13 TRBJ segments were identified across samples and were used for gene usage analysis of CDR3 amino acid clonotypes. COPE and FqMerger were used to merge the filtered high-quality paired reads into contigs. BLAST was used to align contigs to IMGT TRBV, TRBD and TRBJ reference genes, and CDR3 was defined according to IMGT. Highly expanded clones were defined as clonotypes with a frequency above 0.1%. Repertoire diversity was measured by Shannon entropy, and V-J evenness by the Gini coefficient. A clonotype found in more than one individual was treated as public. TCRdb took the public reads, trimmed them with fastp at Q25, ran MiXCR for clone calling and kept in-frame beta chains. Merged by CDR3 protein, the rows form single entries marked with the most common genes and DNA. The V and J calls come from TCRdb's annotation, not from the publication. The sample yields a few hundred thousand distinct CDR3 sequences; 23% were counted once. Of the sample, roughly 30% is held by the ten largest clones.

The sample's time point label, in plain terms: persistent/refractory GD, antithyroid drugs over 5 years with positive TRAb. For both TCR sequencing and RNA sequencing, RNA was extracted from PBMCs in TRIzol. Graves' disease was diagnosed according to American Thyroid Association guidelines. Recruitment of patients was carried out at an endocrinology department in Xi'an, China. From each patient, around 9.3 milliliters of peripheral blood was collected into an EDTA anticoagulant tube. Ficoll Paque Plus density gradient separation was used to isolate PBMCs, and no additional T cell sorting was done. RNA quality was checked with an Agilent 2100 Bioanalyzer and agarose gel, and concentration with a NanoDrop 2000. Notes on this clonotype: Its antigen remains unidentified. Within one base of it there is no much larger clone, and no base qualities were kept.

This TCR derives from a female donor with Graves disease. The input for sequencing was peripheral blood mononuclear cells (PBMCs), taken when the disease was refractory, from a patient treated with antithyroid drugs.

The DNA sequence is given as TGCAGTGCTAGAGCTTCTAGCGGCCGTTCGAACGAGCAGTACTTC. Translated, it reads CSARASSGRSNEQYF. Recombination linked TRBV20-1 to TRBJ2-7; 7 middle bases align to TRBD2. CDR1 is given as DFQATT and CDR2 as SNEGSKA, both from the germline V gene (reference sequence). The CDR3 runs 15 residues from the cysteine to the phenylalanine. The retained sequence is limited to the CDR3, 45 bases, with the frame set at the first base. V is trimmed back by 1 base and J by 5 bases, and the junction contains 11 bases that no gene match accounts for.